These 5 T cell receptor beta chains came from one sample sequenced in a study of Graves' ophthalmopathy and Graves' hyperthyroidism. RNA transcripts provided the template for amplifying TCR beta CDR3 regions. Scientists carried out first-round RT-PCR using HTBI primers and then a second-round multiplex PCR. TCRdb ran MiXCR on the multiplex PCR reads and lists one entry per CDR3 protein. The sample consists of around 1.1 million distinct CDR3 sequences, 35% to 45% of them appearing once. Material for sequencing was peripheral blood or thyroid tissue (not recorded which). The source is an adult man with Graves' hyperthyroidism.

Here the CDR3 DNA reads TGTGCCATCAGTGAGCCACAGGGGCGAGCTTTCTTT. This translates into CAISEPQGRAFF. The chain uses TRBV10-3 and TRBJ1-1, with 7 bases aligning to TRBD1. The length of the CDR3 is 12 residues. Per the germline V gene, CDR1 is ENHRY and CDR2 is SYGVKD. Trimming cost V 2 bases and J 10 bases; bases outside gene matches: 4.

This clonotype was observed many times. This rearrangement joins TRBV7-6 to TRBJ1-5; 7 bases are a match to TRBD1. Germline V lookup: CDR1 SGHVS, CDR2 FNYEAQ. The CDR3 contains 17 residues. The ends lost 3 bases at V and 5 bases at J; junction bases unmatched: 13. Written as DNA, the CDR3 is TGTGCCAGCAGCTTTGGTGCAACGGGACAGTCCGATCAGCCCCAGCATTTT. It is translated as CASSFGATGQSDQPQHF. The complete variable domain, with remaining parts taken from reference TRBV7-6 and TRBJ1-5, reads GAGVSQSPRYKVTKRGQDVALRCDPISGHVSLYWYRQALGQGPEFLTYFNYEAQQDKSGLPNDRFSAERPEGSISTLTIQRTEQRDSAMYRCASSFGATGQSDQPQHFGDGTRLSIL.

This clonotype turned up a few times. The V call is TRBV12-3 or TRBV12-4, the J call TRBJ1-2, with a tentative D call TRBD1 (6 bases). V was pared by 3 bases and J by 6 bases, with 17 bases between. The CDR3 is 15 residues long. The CDR3 is CASSFFARGADGYTF. Written as DNA, the CDR3 is TGTGCCAGCAGTTTTTTCGCGCGGGGGGCAGATGGCTACACCTTC.

This clonotype was picked up a small number of times. V and J are TRBV20-1 and TRBJ2-7, with 9 bases aligning to TRBD1. Germline V gene lookup returns CDR1 DFQATT and CDR2 SNEGSKA (reference sequence). This CDR3 is 14 amino acids long. V was pared by 4 bases and J by 2 bases, with 6 bases of the junction left unmatched. The CDR3 is CSAKDRGLTYEQYF. CDR3 nucleotide sequence: TGCAGTGCTAAGGACAGGGGCCTTACCTACGAGCAGTACTTC.

This sequence joins TRBV7-6 and TRBJ2-7; D remains unclear. Germline V CDR1 and CDR2: SGHVS, FNYEAQ. The ends were cut back, 5 bases at V and 5 bases at J, with 22 bases in the middle. The CDR3 is made up of 16 amino acids. CDR3 nucleotide sequence: TGTGCCAGCAGCCAAGATCCGGGCGGCTCAATCCACGAGCAGTACTTC. Translating it yields CASSQDPGGSIHEQYF.